This T cell receptor (beta chain) was identified during a study of control samples from healthy donors and cancer patients. Profiling relied on immunoSEQ multiplex PCR, and the TCRdb table lists in-frame clones only, not all of them. The data contain 170,000 or so clones, 91% of them singletons. The CDR3 has 13 amino acids. Germline-derived CDR1 and CDR2 are MNHEY and SMNVEV (reference sequence). V was clipped by 3 bases and J by 10 bases; unmatched bases: 6. This chain connects TRBV27 to TRBJ1-1; 9 nucleotides agree with TRBD1. The source is a woman between 40 and 55 years old in good health. The sequencing sample was made of blood. The CDR3 spells CASSLGQGIGAFF. In DNA, the CDR3 is TGTGCCAGCAGTTTGGGACAGGGAATCGGAGCTTTCTTT.